These 3 T cell receptor beta chains were all obtained from the same sample, sequenced in a study of T-cell memory formation after mild COVID-19. TCRdb re-called the 5' RACE reads with MiXCR, one entry per CDR3 protein. This table has some 150,000 distinct CDR3 sequences, about 6% appearing once. The material sequenced was PBMCs or a T cell subset sorted from them (not recorded which). These receptors were collected from an adult woman who had mild COVID-19 (a few samples of this study predate the infection). Cell type and time point are not known.

The rearrangement uses TRBV9 and TRBJ1-5; TRBD1 is a possible D gene (5 bases). The CDR3 is 13 residues long. The V gene lost 3 bases and the J gene lost 4 bases, with 8 bases spanning the gap. The germline gives CDR1 SGDLS, CDR2 YYNGEE. DNA for the CDR3: TGTGCCAGCAGCGAGACAGTTAATCAGCCCCAGCATTTT. As protein: CASSETVNQPQHF.

This clonotype has at least ten counts. The V call is TRBV6-2 or TRBV6-3, the J call TRBJ2-1; D uncertain. CDR1 is MNHEY, CDR2 SVGEGT, per germline. The germline V and J ends were trimmed by 5 bases and 0 bases, with 8 bases remaining between them. This CDR3 has 14 amino acids. The CDR3 nucleotides are TGTGCCAGCAGTCGGGTGATCTCCTACAATGAGCAGTTCTTC. Its translation is CASSRVISYNEQFF.

Ten or more counts support this clonotype. The CDR3 loop reads CASSLDGGTVQETQYF. The CDR3 coding sequence is TGTGCCAGCAGCTTAGACGGAGGGACAGTACAAGAGACCCAGTACTTC. The rearrangement links TRBV7-6 to TRBJ2-5, with D maybe TRBD1 (7 bases). Trimming left V 1 base short and J 2 bases short, with 14 bases between. The CDR3 sequence is 16 residues long. CDR1 is SGHVS, CDR2 FNYEAQ, per germline.